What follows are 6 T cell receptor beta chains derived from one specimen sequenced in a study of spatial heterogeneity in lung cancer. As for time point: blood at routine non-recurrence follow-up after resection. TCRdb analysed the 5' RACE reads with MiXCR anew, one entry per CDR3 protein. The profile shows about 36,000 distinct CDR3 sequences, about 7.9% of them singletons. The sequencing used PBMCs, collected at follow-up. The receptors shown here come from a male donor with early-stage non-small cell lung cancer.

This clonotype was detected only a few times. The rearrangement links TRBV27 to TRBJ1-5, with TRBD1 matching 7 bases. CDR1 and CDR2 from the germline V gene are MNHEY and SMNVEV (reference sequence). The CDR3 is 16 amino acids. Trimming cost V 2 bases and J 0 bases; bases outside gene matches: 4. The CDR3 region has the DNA TGTGCCAGCAGTTTAGGGACAGAACCTAGCAATCAGCCCCAGCATTTT. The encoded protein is CASSLGTEPSNQPQHF.

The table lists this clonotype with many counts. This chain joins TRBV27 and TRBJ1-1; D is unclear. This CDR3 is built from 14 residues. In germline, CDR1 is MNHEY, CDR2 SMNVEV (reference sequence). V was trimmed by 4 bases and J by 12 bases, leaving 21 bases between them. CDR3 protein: CASSSRTFPRSSFF. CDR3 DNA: TGTGCCAGCAGTTCGCGGACGTTCCCCAGAAGCTCTTTCTTT.

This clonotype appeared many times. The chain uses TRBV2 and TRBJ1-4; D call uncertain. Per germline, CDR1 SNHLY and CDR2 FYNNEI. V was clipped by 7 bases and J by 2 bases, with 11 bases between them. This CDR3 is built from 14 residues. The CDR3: CASMSGFTNEKLFF. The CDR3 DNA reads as TGTGCCAGCATGAGCGGCTTCACTAATGAAAAACTGTTTTTT.

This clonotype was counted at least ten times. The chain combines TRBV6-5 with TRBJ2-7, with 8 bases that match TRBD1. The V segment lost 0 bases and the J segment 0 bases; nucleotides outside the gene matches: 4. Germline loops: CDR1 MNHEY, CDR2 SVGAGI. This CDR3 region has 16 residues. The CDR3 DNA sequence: TGTGCCAGCAGTTACTCGTGGACAGGGAACTCCTACGAGCAGTACTTC. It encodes CASSYSWTGNSYEQYF.

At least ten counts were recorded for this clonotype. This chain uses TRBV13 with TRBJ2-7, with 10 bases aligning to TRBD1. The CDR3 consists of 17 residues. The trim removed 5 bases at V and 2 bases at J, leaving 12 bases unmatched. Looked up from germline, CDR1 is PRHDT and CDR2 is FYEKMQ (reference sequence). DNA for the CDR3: TGTGCCAGCAGCGTAAGCTCCGGGACAGGGGACCCCTACGAGCAGTACTTC. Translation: CASSVSSGTGDPYEQYF.

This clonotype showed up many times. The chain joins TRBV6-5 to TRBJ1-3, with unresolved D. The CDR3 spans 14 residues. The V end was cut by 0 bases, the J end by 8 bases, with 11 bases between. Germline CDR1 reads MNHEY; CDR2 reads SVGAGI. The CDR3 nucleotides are TGTGCCAGCAGTTACTCGCGCTTGCGGGACACCATATATTTT. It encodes CASSYSRLRDTIYF.